The source of this TCR beta chain is a study of response to subunit inactivated influenza vaccine. This CDR3 has 14 amino acids. The V gene's germline CDR1 is LGHNA and CDR2 YSLEER. Losses at the gene ends were 4 bases for V and 4 bases for J; bases not matched to a gene: 2. TCRdb reprocessed the RT-PCR reads with MiXCR, giving one entry per CDR3 protein. The sample records roughly 540,000 distinct CDR3 sequences, under 30% being singletons. These data are also associated with another study on T cells expressing NK-cell markers. As reported in that work: 5'RACE template switching built TCR beta cDNA with unique molecular identifiers. Sorted CD3+CD56+NKG2C+, CD3+CD56+NKG2C- and CD3+CD56-NKG2C+ T-cell subsets were beta-chain profiled. Just one sequenced donor of eight was HCMV-seronegative, while seven were seropositive. For several experiments, T cell sorting was restricted to the alpha-beta TCR population by means of an anti-gamma-delta TCR antibody. The leading position in the CD3+CD56-NKG2C+ fraction of a handful of donors also went to these clonotypes.

The V call is TRBV4-3, the J call TRBJ2-2; the match to TRBD2 covers 8 bases. The source of this sequence is a man aged 45-65 years who received an inactivated influenza vaccine. The sample was CD4+ T cells sorted from PBMCs, taken 11 to 12 days after vaccination. CDR3 coding DNA: TGCGCCAGCAGCCCGGGGGGGAGCACCGGGGAGCTGTTTTTT. It encodes CASSPGGSTGELFF.